Below are 18 T cell receptor beta chains sequenced from a single sample in a study of monozygotic twins with inflammatory bowel disease. TCRdb reprocessed the 5' RACE reads and stores each CDR3 protein as one record, lacking DNA. This sample carries about 110,000 distinct CDR3 sequences, with around an eighth going to the ten biggest clones. The sample was blood. The receptor set was obtained from a human donor with ulcerative colitis or Crohn's disease, or a healthy co-twin of an affected twin (not recorded which).

The chain recombines TRBV7-6 with TRBJ2-3; without DNA, the TCRdb call of TRBD2 cannot be checked. The CDR3 contains 16 residues. Germline loops: CDR1 SGHVS, CDR2 FNYEAQ. The CDR3 loop reads CASSSRRTELADTQYF.

The V gene is TRBV5-1, the J gene TRBJ2-1. Germline CDR1 SGHRS, CDR2 YFSETQ. The length of the CDR3 is 15 residues. CDR3: CASSLAQQSYNEQFF.

The V gene is TRBV5-5, the J gene TRBJ1-1. The CDR3 loop spans 13 amino acids. The germline CDR1 and CDR2 sequences are SGHKS and YYEKEE (reference sequence). The CDR3 sequence is CASSLALGREAFF.

The gene calls are TRBV12-3 or TRBV12-4 and TRBJ2-7; absent DNA, TCRdb's TRBD1 call cannot be checked. The CDR3 is 14 residues long. CDR3 protein: CASSLGAGALEQYF.

The gene calls are TRBV24-1 and TRBJ2-2. Germline values: CDR1 KGHDR, CDR2 SFDVKD. CDR3 size: 13 residues. CDR3 loop: CATSLADTGELFF.

The gene calls are TRBV7-7 and TRBJ1-6. The CDR3 length is 13 residues. Germline CDR1 and CDR2: SSHAT and FNYEAQ (reference sequence). The CDR3: CASSLAYNSPLHF.

The J gene is TRBJ2-3, the V gene TRBV4-2. From germline, CDR1 is LGHNA and CDR2 YNFKEQ. There are 13 residues in the CDR3. The CDR3 sequence: CASSQDVGDTQYF.

The CDR3: CASSPGGLRRYF. This chain uses TRBV7-9 with TRBJ2-5; TCRdb proposes TRBD1, but this gene call is untestable without DNA. CDR1 is SEHNR and CDR2 is FQNEAQ in the germline V gene (reference sequence). This CDR3 has 12 amino acids.

J is TRBJ2-5 and V is TRBV5-1; no DNA is available, so the TRBD1 call from TCRdb remains unchecked. The CDR3 sequence is 14 residues long. The V gene's germline CDR1 is SGHRS and CDR2 YFSETQ. The CDR3 here is CASSLFDSQETQYF.

The J gene is TRBJ2-2, the V gene TRBV15; TCRdb picks TRBD1, but there is no DNA to check that call. Germline loops: CDR1 LNHNV, CDR2 YYDKDF (reference sequence). The CDR3 length is 15 residues. The CDR3 sequence: CATSRRPGGTGELFF. The whole variable domain, filled in from reference TRBV15 and TRBJ2-2, reads DAMVIQNPRYQVTQFGKPVTLSCSQTLNHNVMYWYQQKSSQAPKLLFHYYDKDFNNEADTPDNFQSRRPNTSFCFLDIRSPGLGDTAMYLCATSRRPGGTGELFFGEGSRLTVL.

The chain uses TRBV6-2 or TRBV6-3 and TRBJ2-7; TCRdb picks TRBD1, but there is no DNA to check that call. This CDR3 region has 14 residues. From germline, CDR1 is MNHEY and CDR2 SVGEGT. CDR3: CASSSRDHTYEQYF.

V gene TRBV4-1 combines with J gene TRBJ2-7. Germline CDR1 and CDR2: MGHRA and YSYEKL. This CDR3 has 11 residues. CDR3 amino acids: CASSQNYEQYF.

The V gene is TRBV11-2, the J gene TRBJ2-3; TCRdb gives TRBD2 as the D gene, but with no DNA this cannot be confirmed. Looked up from germline, CDR1 is SGHAT and CDR2 is FQNNGV. The length of the CDR3 is 19 residues. CDR3 residues: CASSLVSAGLAGGPDTQYF.

This chain joins TRBV12-3 or TRBV12-4 and TRBJ2-3. The CDR3 spans 13 residues. The CDR3 loop is CASSLAGADTQYF.

The rearrangement joins TRBV5-1 to TRBJ2-7. CDR3 size: 14 residues. CDR1 and CDR2 (germline): SGHRS, YFSETQ. The CDR3 region is CASSLGPTEREQYF.

The J gene is TRBJ2-7, the V gene TRBV5-6; TCRdb's assignment of TRBD2 cannot be checked, as there is no DNA. This CDR3 has 12 amino acids. Germline-derived CDR1 and CDR2 are SGHDT and YYEEEE. CDR3 region: CASSLRTQEQYF.

The chain employs TRBV15 and TRBJ2-1; the TCRdb call, TRBD2, lacks DNA for checking. The germline V gene encodes CDR1 LNHNV and CDR2 YYDKDF (reference sequence). The CDR3 is 13 amino acids. CDR3 region: CATRATSLNEQFF.

The chain has TRBV15 and TRBJ2-7. The CDR3 spans 14 residues. Per germline, CDR1 LNHNV and CDR2 YYDKDF (reference sequence). The CDR3 loop reads CATSRDLIVDEQYF.